Below are 5 T cell receptor beta chains sequenced from a single sample in a study of T-cell memory formation after mild COVID-19. MiXCR, applied by TCRdb to the 5' RACE reads, yields one record per CDR3 protein. This table holds more than 100,000 distinct CDR3 sequences, approximately 5.9% found once. The sequencing input was PBMCs or a T cell subset sorted from them (not recorded which). The receptors were gathered from an adult woman who had mild COVID-19 (a few samples of this study predate the infection). Cell type and time point are not known.

This clonotype showed up many times. J is TRBJ2-4 and V is TRBV24-1; maybe TRBD2 (6 bases). V dropped 5 bases and J dropped 4 bases, with 20 bases sitting between them. The CDR3 spans 17 residues. Germline values: CDR1 KGHDR, CDR2 SFDVKD. CDR3 nucleotide sequence: TGTGCCACCAGTGGTGCCCCGAAAGCGGGTGTTAAAAACATTCAGTACTTC. Translating it yields CATSGAPKAGVKNIQYF.

The chain joins TRBV7-2 to TRBJ2-7; TRBD2 agrees at 7 bases. Trimming at V came to 1 base and at J to 6 bases, leaving 6 bases not matched to a gene. The germline CDR1 and CDR2 sequences are SGHTA and FQGNSA. CDR3 length: 14 residues. DNA for the CDR3: TGTGCCAGCAGCTTAGGCCCGACTAGCCCCGAGCAGTACTTC. Protein sequence: CASSLGPTSPEQYF.

The DNA of the CDR3 is TGTGCCAGTACCAGGGACAGGGTTTATGGCTACACCTTC. The encoded protein is CASTRDRVYGYTF. The V and J genes are TRBV19 and TRBJ1-2; 9 bases are shared with TRBD1. V gave up 7 bases and J gave up 5 bases; unmatched junction bases: 5. The CDR3 sequence is 13 residues long. Germline V gene lookup returns CDR1 LNHDA and CDR2 SQIVND (reference sequence).

This clonotype was seen many times. The gene calls are TRBV4-3 and TRBJ2-7; 11 nucleotides agree with TRBD2. With 3 bases clipped from V and 0 bases from J, the junction kept 1 base outside the gene matches. This CDR3 has 15 residues. Looked up from germline, CDR1 is LGHNA and CDR2 is YSLEER. This CDR3 reads CASSHTSGSSYEQYF. CDR3 nucleotide sequence: TGCGCCAGCAGCCATACTAGCGGGAGCTCCTACGAGCAGTACTTC.

This clonotype was counted a few times. V usage is TRBV3-1 and J usage is TRBJ1-6, with 8 positions matching TRBD1. Trimming took 4 bases from V and 6 from J; bases not matched to a gene: 2. The CDR3 contains 14 residues. Germline V gene lookup returns CDR1 LGHDT and CDR2 YNNKEL (reference sequence). The DNA of the CDR3 is TGTGCCAGCAGCCCGACAGGGGTTAATTCACCCCTCCACTTT. Its translation is CASSPTGVNSPLHF.